The clone carrying this T cell receptor beta chain was counted many times. Its target is unknown. The sample is drawn from a study of T cell clonality in common variable immunodeficiency. Study outcomes and limitations: Compared with controls, CVID subjects had fewer shared TCRbeta clones. Common variable immunodeficiency TCR beta sequences reportedly had fewer deletions and N-nucleotide insertions. CVID subjects had higher TCRbeta clonality than healthy controls, most marked in about a third.

Sequencing input was equivalent genomic DNA from CVID and controls. Sequencing was performed with immunoSEQ multiplex PCR; in TCRdb, only in-frame clones are kept and a portion is missing. This sample comprises around 50,000 clones, none seen once only. The sequencing sample was made of peripheral blood mononuclear cells. This TCR derives from a person between 18 and 75 years old in good health.

The CDR3 protein is CSARALGSRDEQYF. CDR3 DNA (partial): TGCAGTGCTAGAGCGTTGGGTAGCCGGGACGAG. The chain recombines TRBV20-1 with TRBJ2-7; D is unclear. The read is 3 residues too short to cover the CDR3 end, so that end is filled in from the germline J gene. The V end lost 1 base, the J end lost 5 bases, and 15 bases lay between the germline ends. The CDR3 is 14 residues long. Per the germline V gene, CDR1 is DFQATT and CDR2 is SNEGSKA (reference sequence).